The clone carrying this TCR beta chain was detected many times. This entry belongs to a study of neurological immune-mediated disorders. V trimming: 3 bases; J trimming: 3 bases; junction bases outside the gene matches: 6. This CDR3 has 15 residues. Germline V gives CDR1 MGHDK, CDR2 SYGVNS. The cDNA was synthesized by means of template-switch 5'RACE, which was carried out with 10-nucleotide random UMIs. TCRdb redid the calling of the 5' RACE reads with MiXCR, one entry per CDR3 protein. The sample lists roughly 39,000 distinct CDR3 sequences; about 4.4% were seen once. The genes are TRBV25-1 and TRBJ2-7; 9 bases are shared with TRBD1. The TCR originated in a man aged 18 to 29 in good health. The sequenced sample was CD4+ T cells from blood. The CDR3 spells CASSDPGQGNYEQYF. In DNA, the CDR3 is TGTGCCAGCAGTGACCCGGGACAGGGAAACTACGAGCAGTACTTC.